A selection of T cell receptor beta chains follows, all from one sample in a study of identical twins. TCRdb redid the calling of the 5' RACE reads with MiXCR, one entry per CDR3 protein. The sample consists of fewer than 350,000 distinct CDR3 sequences, more than 6.5% of them appearing once. Separately, the same data were catalogued under a study of yellow fever vaccine responses in identical twins.

What was sequenced was memory (CD45RO+) T cells sorted from blood. Receptors originate from a woman aged 18 to 35 in good health. CDR3s include the opening cysteine and the closing phenylalanine or tryptophan. A D gene is named only where the DNA matches it firmly. Clone size appears in some rows only: once, few, many, or a class for an expanded clone.

clone_size v_call cdr3_length d_call cdr3_aa
many TRBV20-1 14 TRBD1 CSALQGAGYNEQFF
few TRBV10-3 8 - CAINRGHF
few TRBV5-1 14 - CASSGVSSSYEQYF
- TRBV6-1 14 TRBD1 CASNEGQGGQPQHF
- TRBV10-1 13 - CASSDRGQETQYF
few TRBV24-1 16 - CATSDPGRGRKDEQFF
many TRBV20-1 14 - CSAQEPGVNTEAFF
- TRBV2 13 TRBD1 CASSFQGAETQYF
many TRBV5-1 15 - CASSLSGQRTGELFF
many TRBV2 14 - CASTGDPTSEEQFF
many TRBV12-3/TRBV12-4 13 - CASSAQANYGYTF
- TRBV19 14 - CASKFRAGNEKLFF
- TRBV6-2/TRBV6-3 14 TRBD1 CASSRQGSGNEQFF
- TRBV20-1 17 - CSAESPGRGRYTGELFF
- TRBV4-1 18 TRBD1 CASSQFLVGQGAIGELFF
many TRBV3-1 15 - CASSQGRPGTDTQYF
many TRBV10-3 17 TRBD2 CAISEGGDYTSTDTQYF
- TRBV2 15 TRBD1 CASSEERGQGTEAFF
- TRBV14 13 - CASSLIGLEGYTF
many TRBV9 15 - CASSVDGVGTGELFF
- TRBV12-3/TRBV12-4 15 TRBD1 CASTAAGTGTNEQYF
- TRBV10-2 14 TRBD2 CASSGEGVLAGVYF
- TRBV20-1 14 - CSAMGGTDQETQYF
many TRBV4-1 14 - CASSQDRWQGPAFF
- TRBV20-1 13 - CSASWGDADTQYF
few TRBV4-1 19 TRBD2 CASSQPPGIAGANTGELFF
few TRBV19 15 - CASSAQGVSQETQYF
many TRBV29-1 13 TRBD1 CSVGQGELYEQYF
few TRBV20-1 17 TRBD2 CSARDGGLAGPGDTQYF
many TRBV12-3/TRBV12-4 14 - CASYGDTGTDTQYF
many TRBV10-2 13 TRBD2 CASSEAGVLEQFF
- TRBV5-6 15 - CASSSQGNFGNTIYF
few TRBV18 12 - CASSPGRVDQHF
- TRBV5-8 13 - CASSAGEPYEQYF
- TRBV23-1 13 TRBD2 CASPGGSAYEQYF
few TRBV4-2 17 TRBD2 CASSQEKAGGPADTQYF
many TRBV5-1 13 - CASSRENTGELFF
many TRBV12-3/TRBV12-4 12 - CASRRSTGELFF
many TRBV12-3/TRBV12-4 12 - CASSARTGLNFF
few TRBV9 17 - CASSVAEQVPSTDTQYF
- TRBV5-5 15 - CASSTTTGLNEKLFF
many TRBV6-1 14 TRBD2 CASSTSGNTDTQYF